This entry lists 30 T cell receptor beta chains sequenced from one sample in a study of cytomegalovirus exposure and HLA in healthy donors. Primers for the PCR totalled 60 Vbeta and 13 Jbeta. This table comes from immunoSEQ multiplex PCR, and its TCRdb copy is limited to in-frame clones, with some not included. The data hold 90,000 to 150,000 clones, with over 8.5% observed a single time. Sequenced input: PBMCs. These receptors all stem from a middle-aged woman in good health and CMV-seropositive.

This clone has just a few counts. The rearrangement uses TRBV11-2 and TRBJ1-2; 8 positions agree with TRBD1. J gave up 7 bases and V 0 bases, and 4 bases lay outside the gene matches. Germline CDR1 reads SGHAT; CDR2 reads FQNNGV. The CDR3 sequence is 14 residues long. The CDR3 sequence: CASSLDRGLGGYTF. The CDR3 DNA is TGTGCCAGCAGCTTAGACAGGGGGCTGGGTGGCTACACCTTC.

This rearrangement joins TRBV9 to TRBJ2-7; TRBD1 matches 8 bases. The CDR3 extends over 15 amino acids. V gave up 3 bases and J gave up 5 bases; unmatched junction bases: 10. Germline V CDR1 and CDR2: SGDLS, YYNGEE. CDR3 DNA: TGTGCCAGCAGCGCCGGCGGGACAGGCGTCCACGAGCAGTACTTC. Translated: CASSAGGTGVHEQYF. The full variable domain, its missing parts supplied by reference TRBV9 and TRBJ2-7, is DSGVTQTPKHLITATGQRVTLRCSPRSGDLSVYWYQQSLDQGLQFLIQYYNGEERAKGNILERFSAQQFPDLHSELNLSSLELGDSALYFCASSAGGTGVHEQYFGPGTRLTVT.

This clone has only a few counts. A junction end diverges from the germline sequence, so it may reflect a read error. The V and J genes are TRBV6-5 and TRBJ1-5; 8 bases are a match to TRBD1. Germline lookup yields CDR1 MNHEY and CDR2 SVGAGI. The CDR3 spans 14 residues. Written as DNA, the CDR3 is TGTGCCAGCAGGCAGGGGGCGAGCAATCAGCCCCAGAATTTT. The encoded protein is CASRQGASNQPQNF.

A few counts support this clone. V is TRBV5-1 and J is TRBJ2-5; TRBD2 is a possible D gene (6 bases). Trimming removed 0 bases at V and 0 bases at J, with 6 bases between. The CDR3 spans 14 residues. Germline lookup yields CDR1 SGHRS and CDR2 YFSETQ. Here the CDR3 DNA reads TGCGCCAGCAGCTTGGGCGGGAACCAAGAGACCCAGTACTTC. It specifies CASSLGGNQETQYF.

The V and J genes are TRBV30 and TRBJ1-4; D is unclear. This CDR3 has 12 residues. Looked up from germline, CDR1 is GTSNPN and CDR2 is SVGIG (reference sequence). With 3 bases removed from V and 8 bases from J, the gap between germline ends came to 10 bases. CDR3 DNA sequence: TGTGCCTGGAGGCCCGAAAGCGAAAAACTGTTTTTT. Residues: CAWRPESEKLFF. The full variable domain, completed using reference TRBV30 and TRBJ1-4, is SQTIHQWPATLVQPVGSPLSLECTVEGTSNPNLYWYRQAAGRGLQLLFYSVGIGQISSEVPQNLSASRPQDRQFILSSKKLLLSDSGFYLCAWRPESEKLFFGSGTQLSVL.

The rearrangement joins TRBV9 to TRBJ1-3; 8 bases match TRBD1. The CDR3 spans 17 residues. V lost 4 bases to trimming and J lost 4 bases; unmatched junction nucleotides: 13. CDR1 SGDLS and CDR2 YYNGEE come from the germline V gene. CDR3 loop: CASSSGQGTSLGNTIYF. CDR3 DNA: TGTGCCAGCAGCTCCGGACAGGGCACGTCCCTCGGAAACACCATATATTTT. The variable domain in full, with the rest retrieved from reference TRBV9 and TRBJ1-3, is DSGVTQTPKHLITATGQRVTLRCSPRSGDLSVYWYQQSLDQGLQFLIQYYNGEERAKGNILERFSAQQFPDLHSELNLSSLELGDSALYFCASSSGQGTSLGNTIYFGEGSWLTVV.

This clone was recorded a few times. This sequence joins TRBV7-8 and TRBJ2-7; D not resolved. The germline V gene encodes CDR1 SGHVS and CDR2 FQNEAQ. V was pared by 1 base and J by 1 base, with 8 bases between. The CDR3 is 14 amino acids. CDR3 residues: CASSLVGHSYEQYF. The CDR3 DNA follows: TGTGCCAGCAGCTTAGTTGGGCATTCCTACGAGCAGTACTTC.

This clone was observed a few times. The chain employs TRBV30 and TRBJ2-2, with 10 bases lining up with TRBD1. CDR1 GTSNPN and CDR2 SVGIG come from the germline V gene (reference sequence). V gave up 2 bases and J gave up 7 bases; unmatched junction bases: 7. CDR3 length: 15 amino acids. The CDR3 protein is CAWSTLGQGIGELFF. CDR3 nucleotides: TGTGCCTGGAGTACTTTGGGACAGGGGATCGGGGAGCTGTTTTTT.

This clone appeared a few times. The chain uses TRBV4-1 and TRBJ2-1; no definite D call. V lost 2 bases to trimming and J lost 10 bases, with 9 bases between them. This CDR3 comprises 12 residues. CDR1 MGHRA and CDR2 YSYEKL come from the germline V gene. The CDR3 loop reads CASSQFYGEQFF. Here the CDR3 DNA reads TGCGCCAGCAGCCAATTTTACGGGGAGCAGTTCTTC.

There are a few counts of this clone. The chain has TRBV12-5 and TRBJ1-1; D not certain. The length of the CDR3 is 11 residues. The germline V and J ends were trimmed by 4 bases and 7 bases, with 7 bases remaining between them. Germline CDR1 is LGHNT and CDR2 is FRNRAP. The CDR3 coding sequence is TGTGCTAGTGGTTCTGGAGTTGAAGCTTTCTTT. Translated: CASGSGVEAFF.

This clone was recorded a few times. This chain joins TRBV19 and TRBJ2-7; possible D gene TRBD2, 5 bases. This CDR3 has 13 amino acids. Germline lookup yields CDR1 LNHDA and CDR2 SQIVND (reference sequence). With 5 bases removed from V and 3 bases from J, the gap between germline ends came to 11 bases. The CDR3 here is CASSAEGGYEQYF. In DNA, the CDR3 is TGTGCCAGTAGTGCAGAGGGCGGCTACGAGCAGTACTTC.

The V call is TRBV15, the J call TRBJ1-2; tentative D call: TRBD1 (5 bases). Per germline, CDR1 LNHNV and CDR2 YYDKDF (reference sequence). With 1 base removed from V and 6 bases from J, the gap between germline ends came to 15 bases. CDR3 length equals 15 residues. The CDR3 DNA reads as TGTGCCACCAGCAGAGGACAGAGGCCTCTGAATGGCTACACCTTC. Translation: CATSRGQRPLNGYTF.

The chain recombines TRBV5-1 with TRBJ1-2, with D uncertain. V dropped 0 bases and J dropped 2 bases, with 11 bases sitting between them. Germline V gene data show CDR1 as SGHRS and CDR2 as YFSETQ. This CDR3 is built from 15 residues. This chain's CDR3 is CASSLAGQQNYGYTF. CDR3 DNA: TGCGCCAGCAGCTTGGCCGGTCAACAGAACTATGGCTACACCTTC.

This clone was counted a few times. This chain connects TRBV14 to TRBJ2-5; weak D call: TRBD2 (5 bases). Between the trimmed V and J ends, which lost 3 bases and 1 base, there was a span of 6 bases. The germline V gene encodes CDR1 SGHDN and CDR2 FVKESK. There are 13 residues in the CDR3. CDR3 nucleotides: TGTGCCAGCAGCCACGGACTCCAAGAGACCCAGTACTTC. Translating gives CASSHGLQETQYF.

The chain links TRBV5-4 to TRBJ1-1; TRBD1 matches at 10 bases. Germline values: CDR1 SGHNT, CDR2 YYREEE (reference sequence). J gave up 0 bases and V 4 bases, and 6 bases lay outside the gene matches. The CDR3 runs to 16 residues. In DNA, the CDR3 is TGTGCCAGCAGCCCCCCGGGACAGGGGATGAACACTGAAGCTTTCTTT. Residues: CASSPPGQGMNTEAFF.

This clone has only a few counts. V and J are TRBV5-1 and TRBJ1-1; a weak D match, TRBD1 (5 bases). Germline lookup yields CDR1 SGHRS and CDR2 YFSETQ. The ends were cut back, 4 bases at V and 4 bases at J, with 14 bases in the middle. This CDR3 has 14 amino acids. The CDR3 bases are TGCGCCAGCAGCCCAGGGAATCAGGGCACTGAAGCTTTCTTT. This encodes CASSPGNQGTEAFF. Complete variable domain (other parts from reference TRBV5-1 and TRBJ1-1): KAGVTQTPRYLIKTRGQQVTLSCSPISGHRSVSWYQQTPGQGLQFLFEYFSETQRNKGNFPGRFSGRQFSNSRSEMNVSTLELGDSALYLCASSPGNQGTEAFFGQGTRLTVV.

The chain links TRBV13 to TRBJ2-2; D possibly corresponds to TRBD2 (6 bases). The length of the CDR3 is 13 residues. Germline CDR1 reads PRHDT; CDR2 reads FYEKMQ (reference sequence). The V end lost 8 bases, the J end lost 4 bases, and 11 bases lay between the germline ends. The CDR3 region is CASVEGGTGELFF. The CDR3 DNA reads TGTGCCAGCGTGGAGGGCGGCACCGGGGAGCTGTTTTTT.

This clone showed up just a few times. The gene calls are TRBV21-1 and TRBJ1-1. TRBV21-1 is reported as a pseudogene. This CDR3 is built from 13 residues. The CDR3 sequence is CASSPTGGTEAFF. DNA of the CDR3: TGTGCCAGCAGCCCCACGGGGGGAACTGAAGCTTTCTTT.

This sequence joins TRBV7-6 and TRBJ1-1; 11 nucleotides line up with TRBD1. This CDR3 spans 17 amino acids. CDR1 is SGHVS, CDR2 FNYEAQ, per germline. Trimming cost V 4 bases and J 0 bases; bases outside gene matches: 7. The CDR3 loop is CASSSPGQGVLNTEAFF. The CDR3 nucleotides are TGTGCCAGCAGCTCACCGGGACAGGGGGTCTTGAACACTGAAGCTTTCTTT.

The chain is built from TRBV10-2 and TRBJ1-4; 11 nucleotides align to TRBD1. The germline V gene has CDR1 WSHSY and CDR2 SAAADI. V gave up 6 bases and J gave up 5 bases; unmatched junction bases: 5. The CDR3 runs to 15 residues. CDR3 amino acids: CASSAGQGANEKLFF. CDR3 sequence (DNA): TGCGCCAGCAGCGCCGGACAGGGGGCGAATGAAAAACTGTTTTTT.

This chain connects TRBV5-1 to TRBJ2-3; the D gene is possibly TRBD2 (6 bases). This CDR3 comprises 17 residues. Trimming shortened V by 4 bases and J by 0 bases, and 18 bases separated the two germline ends. The germline CDR1 and CDR2 sequences are SGHRS and YFSETQ. The CDR3 reads CASSPEGPQPSTDTQYF. DNA for the CDR3: TGCGCCAGCAGCCCGGAGGGCCCCCAGCCTAGCACAGATACGCAGTATTTT. Looking up the rest from reference TRBV5-1 and TRBJ2-3 gives the full variable domain: KAGVTQTPRYLIKTRGQQVTLSCSPISGHRSVSWYQQTPGQGLQFLFEYFSETQRNKGNFPGRFSGRQFSNSRSEMNVSTLELGDSALYLCASSPEGPQPSTDTQYFGPGTRLTVL.

This clone showed up just a few times. The rearrangement uses TRBV27 and TRBJ2-6, with D hard to call. There are 15 residues in the CDR3. The germline V gene encodes CDR1 MNHEY and CDR2 SMNVEV (reference sequence). Between the trimmed V and J ends, which lost 7 bases and 0 bases, there was a span of 10 bases. As DNA, the CDR3 is TGTGCCAGCACCCCCCGGAGCTCTGGGGCCAACGTCCTGACTTTC. Residues: CASTPRSSGANVLTF.

This clone was observed a few times. The chain recombines TRBV6-5 with TRBJ2-7, with TRBD1 as a possible D gene (7 bases). V lost 5 bases and J lost 2, with 13 bases in between. The CDR3 loop spans 14 amino acids. Germline CDR1 MNHEY, CDR2 SVGAGI. The CDR3 bases are TGTGCCAGCAGTCAGGGGGGTACTCCCTACGAGCAGTACTTC. Encoded protein: CASSQGGTPYEQYF.

The V and J genes are TRBV10-1 and TRBJ2-5, with 11 positions matching TRBD1. J was trimmed by 4 bases and V by 4 bases; bases with no gene match: 5. The germline gives CDR1 WNHNN, CDR2 SYGVQD (reference sequence). CDR3 length: 15 amino acids. The CDR3 here is CASSVRTGGIETQYF. CDR3 DNA: TGCGCCAGCAGTGTAAGGACAGGGGGCATAGAGACCCAGTACTTC.

The gene calls are TRBV19 and TRBJ1-1; D might be TRBD1 (5 bases). CDR3 length: 15 amino acids. With 5 bases removed from V and 1 base from J, the gap between germline ends came to 14 bases. Germline lookup yields CDR1 LNHDA and CDR2 SQIVND (reference sequence). CDR3 bases: TGTGCCAGTAGTTCCCCGGGGGACTGGAACACTGAAGCTTTCTTT. Translation: CASSSPGDWNTEAFF.

This clone was picked up a small number of times. This chain links TRBV27 with TRBJ1-5; D gene ambiguous. The V gene lost 5 bases and the J gene lost 4 bases, with 9 bases spanning the gap. CDR1 and CDR2 (germline): MNHEY, SMNVEV (reference sequence). This CDR3 is built from 13 residues. CDR3 in DNA: TGTGCCAGCAGTCCACGGGTGAATCAGCCCCAGCATTTT. The encoded protein is CASSPRVNQPQHF.

The chain is built from TRBV10-3 and TRBJ1-5; D uncertain. Trimming removed 3 bases from V and 7 bases from J, with 4 bases in between. The CDR3 spans 11 residues. Germline lookup yields CDR1 ENHRY and CDR2 SYGVKD. The chain's CDR3 is CAISDPQPQHF. The CDR3, as DNA: TGTGCCATCAGTGACCCACAGCCCCAGCATTTT.

The chain employs TRBV6-1 and TRBJ1-2; 7 bases agree with TRBD1. CDR1 is MNHNS, CDR2 SASEGT, per germline. The CDR3 covers 15 residues. Trimming at V came to 10 bases and at J to 2 bases, leaving 13 bases not matched to a gene. CDR3: CATRGMRDRNYGYTF. CDR3 DNA sequence: TGTGCCACCAGGGGGATGAGGGACAGAAACTATGGCTACACCTTC.

This chain links TRBV10-3 with TRBJ2-2; D gene unclear. CDR3 length equals 12 residues. Trimming took off 3 bases at V and 8 bases at J, with 7 bases between the two ends. Germline lookup yields CDR1 ENHRY and CDR2 SYGVKD. CDR3 amino acids: CAISDTRGELFF. DNA of the CDR3: TGTGCCATCAGTGACACGAGAGGGGAGCTGTTTTTT.

The sample holds a few counts of this clone. DNA for the CDR3: TGTGCCAGCTCCGGGACAGGGGGTCCCTACGAGCAGTACTTC. Translating gives CASSGTGGPYEQYF. This rearrangement joins TRBV6-1 to TRBJ2-7, with 11 bases identical to TRBD1. This CDR3 region has 14 residues. The germline CDR1 and CDR2 sequences are MNHNS and SASEGT. With V trimmed by 8 bases and J by 2 bases, 5 bases remained unmatched.